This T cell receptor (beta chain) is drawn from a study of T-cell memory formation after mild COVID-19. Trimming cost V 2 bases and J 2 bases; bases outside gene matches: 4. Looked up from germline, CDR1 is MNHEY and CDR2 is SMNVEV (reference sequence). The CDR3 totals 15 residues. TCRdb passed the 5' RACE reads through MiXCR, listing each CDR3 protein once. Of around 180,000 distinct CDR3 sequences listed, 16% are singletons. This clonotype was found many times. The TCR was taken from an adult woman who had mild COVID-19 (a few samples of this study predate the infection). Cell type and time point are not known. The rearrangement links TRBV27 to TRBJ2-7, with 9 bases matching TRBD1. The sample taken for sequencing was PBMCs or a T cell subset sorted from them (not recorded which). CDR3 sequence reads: CASSLGQGITYEQYF. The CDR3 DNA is TGTGCCAGCAGTTTAGGACAGGGGATTACCTACGAGCAGTACTTC.